This T cell receptor (beta chain) was sequenced in a study of blood T cell repertoires in COVID-19. Study in general: From the United States, Italy and Spain came samples of acute and convalescent COVID-19.

The CDR3 extends over 14 amino acids. Trimming cost V 7 bases and J 2 bases; bases outside gene matches: 6. Germline CDR1 reads MDHEN; CDR2 reads SYDVKM. TCRdb's table, derived via immunoSEQ multiplex PCR, lists solely in-frame clones and lacks some. Among roughly 230,000 clones listed, approximately 86% were seen once. The TCR sequence derives from a woman older than 75 with acute or convalescent COVID-19. The chain carries TRBV28 and TRBJ2-7; 9 bases agree with TRBD1. Sequenced: peripheral blood. CDR3 sequence: CASILRQGAYEQYF. In DNA, the CDR3 is TGTGCCAGCATCCTCCGACAGGGGGCCTACGAGCAGTACTTC.